These 20 T cell receptor beta chains came from one sample sequenced in a study of post-analysis software for immune sequencing data. Study-level points and caveats: In patients, TRBV5-6, TRBV5-1 and TRBV20-1 belonged to roughly five TRBV segments found more frequently than in controls.

No antigen is known for these receptors. cDNA libraries of TCR beta carried unique molecular identifiers. TCRdb reanalysed the PCR reads using MiXCR and keeps one entry per CDR3 protein. The sample lists 740,000 or so distinct CDR3 sequences, roughly 58% seen once, with roughly 4.4% in the top ten. Sequencing used blood. These receptors were collected from a girl between 5 and 17 years old with multiple sclerosis.

The rearrangement uses TRBV20-1 and TRBJ2-7, with D possibly TRBD1 on 5 matching bases. V lost 1 base, J lost 4 bases, and 17 bases lay in between. The CDR3 totals 15 residues. CDR1 is DFQATT and CDR2 is SNEGSKA in the germline V gene (reference sequence). The CDR3 coding sequence is TGCAGTGCTAGAGGGTCAGGGTGGGGCCTATACGAGCAGTACTTC. As protein: CSARGSGWGLYEQYF.

The chain joins TRBV18 to TRBJ1-2, with a weak D call TRBD1 (6 bases). CDR1 and CDR2 (germline): KGHSH, LQKENI. V was shortened by 3 bases and J by 6 bases, with 11 bases between the two germline ends. The CDR3 sequence is 13 residues long. CDR3 DNA sequence: TGTGCCAGCTCACCGGCAGGGGCTAATGGCTACACCTTC. It encodes CASSPAGANGYTF.

This clonotype was recorded a few times. The chain employs TRBV2 and TRBJ2-1, with 11 bases lining up with TRBD1. Germline V CDR1 and CDR2: SNHLY, FYNNEI. J lost 6 bases, V lost 9 bases, and 10 bases had no gene match. The CDR3 consists of 15 residues. This chain's CDR3 is CASSYLGTGGNEQFF. For the CDR3, the DNA is TGTGCCAGTTCCTACCTCGGGACAGGGGGCAATGAGCAGTTCTTC.

This chain links TRBV6-6 with TRBJ2-7; TRBD1 matches 7 bases. Judging by the DNA end, TRBJ2-5 fits better; the J call may be wrong. CDR1 MNHNY and CDR2 SVGAGI come from the germline V gene (reference sequence). CDR3 length: 16 residues. CDR3 region: CASSYSIGQDQETQYF. The DNA for the CDR3 is TGTGCCAGCAGTTACTCCATCGGACAGGATCAGGAGACCCAGTACTTC.

The chain carries TRBV20-1 and TRBJ2-3, with D unclear. Germline CDR1 and CDR2: DFQATT and SNEGSKA (reference sequence). The CDR3 runs to 14 residues. Trimming shortened V by 1 base and J by 5 bases, and 13 bases separated the two germline ends. As DNA, the CDR3 is TGCAGTGCTAGAGCCGGACGCCTCGGAGATACGCAGTATTTT. Amino acids: CSARAGRLGDTQYF.

A note on this clonotype: The junction departs from the called germline gene at one end, perhaps through a read error. The rearrangement links TRBV29-1 to TRBJ2-7; D not certain. The DNA matches TRBJ2-5 better at its end, which makes the J call doubtful. The CDR3 runs 10 residues. The V gene's germline CDR1 is SQVTM and CDR2 ANQGSEA. The CDR3 coding sequence is TGCAGCGTTTCTCAAGTGACCCAGTACTTC. This gives the protein CSVSQVTQYF.

This sequence joins TRBV4-1 and TRBJ2-1; D gene uncertain. The CDR3 covers 12 residues. Germline V gene sequence: CDR1 MGHRA, CDR2 YSYEKL. V was clipped by 4 bases and J by 10 bases, with 11 bases between them. DNA of the CDR3: TGCGCCAGCAGCCCAGATACAGAGGAGCAGTTCTTC. Translation gives CASSPDTEEQFF.

Here the CDR3 reads CASSPQGANVLTF. The CDR3 DNA reads as TGTGCCAGCAGTCCGCAGGGGGCCAACGTCCTGACTTTC. This chain uses TRBV11-2 with TRBJ2-6; D call uncertain. The V gene lost 6 bases and the J gene lost 4 bases, with 7 bases spanning the gap. The CDR3 contains 13 residues. The germline gives CDR1 SGHAT, CDR2 FQNNGV.

The chain joins TRBV5-1 to TRBJ1-2, with 12 nucleotides matching TRBD1. CDR1 SGHRS and CDR2 YFSETQ come from the germline V gene. The CDR3 is made up of 16 amino acids. The V gene end was trimmed by 0 bases and the J gene end by 9 bases; junction bases not matched to a gene: 9. CDR3 loop: CASSLDPGQGATSYTF. Here the CDR3 DNA reads TGCGCCAGCAGCTTGGACCCGGGACAGGGGGCGACAAGCTACACCTTC.

The gene calls are TRBV29-1 and TRBJ1-1; D might be TRBD1 (6 bases). The CDR3 is 13 residues long. The germline CDR1 and CDR2 sequences are SQVTM and ANQGSEA. V was pared by 6 bases and J by 1 base, with 12 bases between. The CDR3 reads CSVPTGPNTEAFF. The CDR3 DNA follows: TGCAGCGTACCGACAGGACCGAACACTGAAGCTTTCTTT.

The V and J genes are TRBV27 and TRBJ2-7; D ambiguous. Germline-derived CDR1 and CDR2 are MNHEY and SMNVEV (reference sequence). The CDR3 is 15 residues long. The ends were cut back, 3 bases at V and 1 base at J, with 13 bases in the middle. CDR3 in amino acids: CASSFQAHSSYEQYF. The CDR3, as DNA: TGTGCCAGCAGTTTCCAGGCCCACTCATCCTACGAGCAGTACTTC.

V and J are TRBV6-1 and TRBJ2-4; D ambiguous. V lost 3 bases to trimming and J lost 7 bases, with 10 bases between them. The germline V gene encodes CDR1 MNHNS and CDR2 SASEGT. The CDR3 extends over 13 amino acids. As DNA, the CDR3 is TGTGCCAGCAGTGAGAACAGTCCCAACATTCAGTACTTC. Protein product: CASSENSPNIQYF.

This clonotype came up a few times. The chain recombines TRBV20-1 with TRBJ2-7; TRBD2 matches 14 bases. Germline assignment: CDR1 DFQATT and CDR2 SNEGSKA (reference sequence). V lost 4 bases and J lost 3; bases outside the gene matches: 8. This CDR3 region has 16 residues. CDR3 protein: CSATGLAGGRGYEQYF. In DNA form, the CDR3 reads TGCAGTGCTACAGGACTAGCGGGAGGTCGGGGCTACGAGCAGTACTTC.

The chain links TRBV4-1 to TRBJ2-1; D is unresolved. The germline gives CDR1 MGHRA, CDR2 YSYEKL. This CDR3 comprises 14 residues. With 1 base removed from V and 4 bases from J, the gap between germline ends came to 8 bases. The CDR3 is CASSQVSGYNEQFF. CDR3 DNA sequence: TGCGCCAGCAGCCAAGTGTCTGGATACAATGAGCAGTTCTTC.

This clonotype was counted a few times. The chain couples TRBV7-2 to TRBJ2-3; no firm D call. V lost 5 bases and J 7 bases, leaving 10 bases between the germline ends. This CDR3 contains 12 residues. In germline, CDR1 is SGHTA, CDR2 FQGNSA. The CDR3 spells CASSPGVNTQYF. In nucleotides, the CDR3 is TGTGCCAGCAGCCCAGGAGTAAATACGCAGTATTTT.

There are a few counts of this clonotype. The chain combines TRBV29-1 with TRBJ1-2; D unclear. Germline CDR1 reads SQVTM; CDR2 reads ANQGSEA. The CDR3 is made up of 14 amino acids. Trimming left V 3 bases short and J 2 bases short, with 13 bases between. In DNA form, the CDR3 reads TGCAGCGTTGATAGGGTGACGGAGAACTATGGCTACACCTTC. It encodes CSVDRVTENYGYTF.

This chain links TRBV20-1 with TRBJ2-5, with 8 bases lining up with TRBD2. Gene TRBJ2-7 matches the end of the DNA better, so the J call may be wrong. Germline loops: CDR1 DFQATT, CDR2 SNEGSKA (reference sequence). The CDR3 is 15 residues long. The CDR3 nucleotides read TGCAGTGCTAGAGGGCCAGCGGGAGTTGTAAGCGAGCAGTACTTC. It encodes CSARGPAGVVSEQYF.

This chain connects TRBV27 to TRBJ1-2; 9 bases are a match to TRBD1. The CDR3 extends over 14 amino acids. CDR1 is MNHEY, CDR2 SMNVEV, per germline (reference sequence). Germline trimming cut 8 bases from V and 6 bases from J; bases unmatched to any gene: 10. CDR3 in amino acids: CASATGTGRDGYTF. The CDR3 region has the DNA TGTGCCAGCGCCACCGGGACAGGGAGGGATGGCTACACCTTC.

V is TRBV7-3 and J is TRBJ2-4, with 9 bases matching TRBD1. Near its end, the DNA agrees better with TRBJ2-7, so the J call may be wrong. This CDR3 has 13 residues. CDR1 and CDR2 from the germline V gene are SGHTA and FQGTGA. CDR3 region: CASSRQGDGEQYF. The CDR3 region has the DNA TGTGCCAGCAGCCGACAGGGGGACGGCGAGCAGTACTTC.

The rearrangement joins TRBV6-5 to TRBJ1-5, with 9 bases identical to TRBD1. Unmatched junction bases numbered 4, after V lost 2 bases and J lost 5 bases. Germline CDR1 MNHEY, CDR2 SVGAGI. CDR3 length: 15 residues. The CDR3 DNA is TGTGCCAGCAGTTACAACAGGGGGCCAGATCAGCCCCAGCATTTT. Protein product: CASSYNRGPDQPQHF.